Below are 7 T cell receptor beta chains sequenced from a single sample in a study of Ad26.COV2.S vaccination and SARS-CoV-2 variants (dated by TCRdb to the early 2020s). The library was generated by the immunoSEQ multiplex PCR assay. The table was pulled from immuneACCESS by TCRdb, which kept in-frame rearrangements only. Such tables lose some clones; where checked, under half of the loss comes from unresolved V genes, and the rest has no known cause. The sample table records about 480,000 clones; around nine tenths of these occur just once. The top ten clonotypes cover roughly 13% of the sample. This specimen's treatment or condition label, per the study, means: some 20 received Ad26.COV2.S at low or high dose, single or two shots; 5 received placebo; per-sample allocation not given. For vaccine and placebo recipients, the sequenced repertoires came from samples collected on day 63 after the first injection.

The material sequenced was peripheral blood, taken in a trial of Ad26.COV2.S vaccine versus placebo. Receptor source: a person between 18 and 60 years old who received the Ad26.COV2.S COVID-19 vaccine or a placebo.

V gene TRBV10-3 combines with J gene TRBJ2-3; D call uncertain. With 4 bases removed from V and 6 bases from J, the gap between germline ends came to 11 bases. The length of the CDR3 is 13 residues. CDR1 is ENHRY and CDR2 is SYGVKD in the germline V gene. Written as DNA, the CDR3 is TGTGCCATCAGTGGTGTTGCCCTCGATACGCAGTATTTT. Translated, it gives CAISGVALDTQYF.

This clone was detected ten times or more. The chain uses TRBV20-1 and TRBJ1-5, with D unclear. CDR1 is DFQATT, CDR2 SNEGSKA, per germline (reference sequence). The length of the CDR3 is 8 residues. The CDR3 sequence: CSNQPQHF. In DNA form, the CDR3 reads TGCAGCAATCAGCCCCAGCATTTT.

J is TRBJ1-1 and V is TRBV5-6, with a possible D match to TRBD1 (5 bases). The CDR3 has 14 amino acids. The V gene's germline CDR1 is SGHDT and CDR2 YYEEEE. V was clipped by 1 base and J by 3 bases, with 10 bases between them. CDR3 sequence: CASSLQGVDTEAFF. CDR3 coding DNA: TGTGCCAGCAGCTTGCAGGGTGTAGACACTGAAGCTTTCTTT.

The rearrangement links TRBV19 to TRBJ2-7, with TRBD2 identical over 9 bases. This CDR3 has 15 residues. Germline trimming cut 7 bases from V and 4 bases from J; bases unmatched to any gene: 11. In germline, CDR1 is LNHDA, CDR2 SQIVND (reference sequence). The CDR3 loop reads CASKALDAGGYEQYF. CDR3 bases: TGTGCCAGTAAGGCCCTGGACGCGGGAGGGTACGAGCAGTACTTC.

The genes are TRBV28 and TRBJ2-3; perhaps TRBD2 as D (6 bases). CDR1 and CDR2 from the germline V gene are MDHEN and SYDVKM. The CDR3 has 15 residues. The V end was cut by 3 bases, the J end by 1 base, with 11 bases between. The DNA of the CDR3 is TGTGCCAGCAGTTTGGCGGGACTTCGCACAGATACGCAGTATTTT. Encoded protein: CASSLAGLRTDTQYF.

V and J are TRBV6-2 or TRBV6-3 and TRBJ2-7; no clear D. Germline-derived CDR1 and CDR2 are MNHEY and SVGEGT. The V end was cut by 5 bases, the J end by 3 bases, with 17 bases between. The CDR3 extends over 15 amino acids. The CDR3, as DNA: TGTGCCAGCAGTACACCCCCCGCCATCGACTACGAGCAGTACTTC. It codes for CASSTPPAIDYEQYF.

The chain is built from TRBV12-3 or TRBV12-4 and TRBJ2-1; D not certain. The CDR3 sequence is 13 residues long. V lost 0 bases and J lost 8, with 8 bases in between. The DNA of the CDR3 is TGTGCCAGCAGTTTAGCGCTCAGATATGAGCAGTTCTTC. Its protein product is CASSLALRYEQFF.